The 32 T cell receptor beta chains given below trace back to one sample, sequenced in a study of cytomegalovirus exposure and HLA in healthy donors. A multiplex PCR was run with 60 Vbeta primers and 13 Jbeta primers. Profiling relied on immunoSEQ multiplex PCR, and the TCRdb table lists in-frame clones only, not all of them. The table shows under 200,000 clones, with roughly 87% occurring only once. Sequenced material: PBMCs. Receptors originate from a boy between 2 and 10 years old in good health and CMV-seronegative.

This clone occurred a few times. V usage is TRBV4-2 and J usage is TRBJ1-5; tentatively, D is TRBD1 (5 bases). Trimming cost V 4 bases and J 4 bases, with 14 bases left between them. This CDR3 spans 15 amino acids. CDR1 and CDR2 from the germline V gene are LGHNA and YNFKEQ. The CDR3 here is CASSRMGTDNQPQHF. CDR3 DNA: TGTGCCAGCAGCCGAATGGGGACTGATAATCAGCCCCAGCATTTT.

This clone was recorded once. This sequence joins TRBV30 and TRBJ2-3, with D maybe TRBD1 (5 bases). Between the trimmed V and J ends, which lost 3 bases and 2 bases, there was a span of 12 bases. CDR1 GTSNPN and CDR2 SVGIG come from the germline V gene (reference sequence). The CDR3 has 14 residues. This CDR3 reads CAWSASGFTDTQYF. The DNA for the CDR3 is TGTGCCTGGAGCGCCTCAGGGTTCACAGATACGCAGTATTTT. The full variable domain, completed using reference TRBV30 and TRBJ2-3, is SQTIHQWPATLVQPVGSPLSLECTVEGTSNPNLYWYRQAAGRGLQLLFYSVGIGQISSEVPQNLSASRPQDRQFILSSKKLLLSDSGFYLCAWSASGFTDTQYFGPGTRLTVL.

This clone was counted once. This rearrangement joins TRBV28 to TRBJ2-4; tentative D call: TRBD1 (7 bases). Germline V gene sequence: CDR1 MDHEN, CDR2 SYDVKM. V lost 5 bases and J lost 1, with 18 bases in between. The CDR3 sequence is 17 residues long. The CDR3 DNA follows: TGTGCCAGCAGTCCCCTGGAGGGGGCCGCGGCCAAAAACATTCAGTACTTC. Translating gives CASSPLEGAAAKNIQYF.

There are a few counts of this clone. The chain combines TRBV6-1 with TRBJ1-2, with D possibly TRBD1 on 6 matching bases. The length of the CDR3 is 16 residues. The germline CDR1 and CDR2 sequences are MNHNS and SASEGT. The V and J ends lost 3 bases and 4 bases respectively, with 18 bases between them. For the CDR3, the DNA is TGTGCCAGCAGTGACACGTCCCGACAGGTCATCTATGGCTACACCTTC. It specifies CASSDTSRQVIYGYTF.

J is TRBJ2-7 and V is TRBV7-9; 7 positions match TRBD1. J gave up 6 bases and V 4 bases, and 12 bases lay outside the gene matches. This CDR3 has 15 residues. Looked up from germline, CDR1 is SEHNR and CDR2 is FQNEAQ (reference sequence). The CDR3 DNA sequence: TGTGCCAGCAGCTCAAAAACGACAGGGAGTCGCGAGCAGTACTTC. Translated, it gives CASSSKTTGSREQYF.

The chain uses TRBV19 and TRBJ2-7; D call uncertain. The germline CDR1 and CDR2 sequences are LNHDA and SQIVND (reference sequence). The V end lost 2 bases, the J end lost 3 bases, and 11 bases lay between the germline ends. The CDR3 length is 14 residues. CDR3 DNA: TGTGCCAGTAGTATAAAGACACTTAACTACGAGCAGTACTTC. Translating it yields CASSIKTLNYEQYF.

This chain uses TRBV15 with TRBJ1-2; D not certain. The CDR3 extends over 14 amino acids. CDR1 LNHNV and CDR2 YYDKDF come from the germline V gene (reference sequence). Trimming cost V 4 bases and J 3 bases, with 12 bases left between them. The DNA for the CDR3 is TGTGCCACCAGCAATTCCGGGAATTACTATGGCTACACCTTC. It codes for CATSNSGNYYGYTF.

This clone has only a few counts. CDR3 amino acids: CASSLGLYSNQPQHF. In DNA, the CDR3 is TGCGCCAGCAGCTTGGGACTATATAGCAATCAGCCCCAGCATTTT. This rearrangement joins TRBV5-1 to TRBJ1-5; no reliable D call. The V gene's germline CDR1 is SGHRS and CDR2 YFSETQ. Trimming shortened V by 0 bases and J by 0 bases, and 7 bases separated the two germline ends. This CDR3 is 15 amino acids long.

This clone was found a few times. V usage is TRBV7-3 and J usage is TRBJ2-2, with D tentatively TRBD2 (5 bases). V dropped 3 bases and J dropped 5 bases, with 10 bases sitting between them. The CDR3 loop spans 14 amino acids. Looked up from germline, CDR1 is SGHTA and CDR2 is FQGTGA. CDR3 sequence: CASSFLGGTGELFF. The CDR3 nucleotides read TGTGCCAGCAGCTTTCTCGGCGGGACCGGGGAGCTGTTTTTT.

With regard to this clone: One junction end does not reproduce the germline sequence, and a read error may be involved. The chain is built from TRBV9 and TRBJ2-3, with TRBD2 as a possible D gene (5 bases). Per the germline V gene, CDR1 is SGDLS and CDR2 is YYNGEE. The CDR3 totals 13 residues. The CDR3 bases are TGTGCCGGCAGCGTTTTTAGCGCAGATACGCAGTATTTT. This translates into CAGSVFSADTQYF. The full variable domain, completed using reference TRBV9 and TRBJ2-3, is DSGVTQTPKHLITATGQRVTLRCSPRSGDLSVYWYQQSLDQGLQFLIQYYNGEERAKGNILERFSAQQFPDLHSELNLSSLELGDSALYFCAGSVFSADTQYFGPGTRLTVL.

The chain has TRBV28 and TRBJ1-1; possibly TRBD1 for D (6 bases). Germline lookup yields CDR1 MDHEN and CDR2 SYDVKM. V was pared by 8 bases and J by 2 bases, with 21 bases between. The CDR3 length is 16 residues. DNA for the CDR3: TGTGCCAGCTCTAGGGTCGGGACGGGACAAAACACTGAAGCTTTCTTT. Encoded protein: CASSRVGTGQNTEAFF.

This chain connects TRBV7-6 to TRBJ1-2; D call uncertain. This CDR3 contains 15 residues. Germline values: CDR1 SGHVS, CDR2 FNYEAQ. V gave up 6 bases and J gave up 7 bases, with 21 bases separating them. As DNA, the CDR3 is TGTGCCAGCAGTAGCCTGAACGGACTCGACGGTGGCTACACCTTC. Its protein is CASSSLNGLDGGYTF.

This sequence joins TRBV20-1 and TRBJ1-2; no firm D call. CDR1 and CDR2 from the germline V gene are DFQATT and SNEGSKA (reference sequence). The V gene lost 6 bases and the J gene lost 8 bases, with 10 bases spanning the gap. This CDR3 comprises 10 residues. The CDR3 DNA sequence: TGCAGTGCCCCGGAGAAGGGCTACACCTTC. Translation: CSAPEKGYTF.

V gene TRBV2 combines with J gene TRBJ1-5, with 9 nucleotides matching TRBD1. The CDR3 is 17 amino acids. The trim removed 5 bases at V and 7 bases at J, leaving 15 bases unmatched. Germline CDR1 and CDR2: SNHLY and FYNNEI. The CDR3 sequence is CASSYRQGGTRVQPQHF. CDR3 in DNA: TGTGCCAGCAGTTATCGACAGGGGGGGACGCGGGTGCAGCCCCAGCATTTT.

V is TRBV6-5 and J is TRBJ1-3, with D hard to call. Germline V gene sequence: CDR1 MNHEY, CDR2 SVGAGI. V lost 0 bases to trimming and J lost 2 bases, with 5 bases between them. The CDR3 spans 14 residues. CDR3 in amino acids: CASSYSTTGNTIYF. The DNA of the CDR3 is TGTGCCAGCAGTTACTCGACTACTGGAAACACCATATATTTT.

V and J are TRBV5-6 and TRBJ2-5; the D is unclear. Between the trimmed V and J ends, which lost 0 bases and 1 base, there was a span of 7 bases. The CDR3 extends over 14 amino acids. Germline lookup yields CDR1 SGHDT and CDR2 YYEEEE. CDR3 DNA: TGTGCCAGCAGCTTGGTGGCCAGCCAAGAGACCCAGTACTTC. Amino acid sequence: CASSLVASQETQYF.

This clone was observed a single time. This chain joins TRBV5-1 and TRBJ1-1, with D maybe TRBD1 (5 bases). This CDR3 spans 17 amino acids. Germline CDR1 is SGHRS and CDR2 is YFSETQ. With 0 bases removed from V and 1 base from J, the gap between germline ends came to 16 bases. The CDR3 spells CASSLGIQGGKNTEAFF. CDR3 bases: TGCGCCAGCAGCTTGGGTATCCAGGGAGGAAAGAACACTGAAGCTTTCTTT.

Only a few counts were recorded for this clone. The chain recombines TRBV6-5 with TRBJ2-3, with no clear D. The CDR3 totals 15 residues. V was shortened by 5 bases and J by 0 bases, with 12 bases between the two germline ends. Looked up from germline, CDR1 is MNHEY and CDR2 is SVGAGI. As DNA, the CDR3 is TGTGCCAGCAGTCCTGAGTATTGGAGCACAGATACGCAGTATTTT. Its translation: CASSPEYWSTDTQYF.

This chain uses TRBV4-1 with TRBJ2-4; TRBD2 matches 12 bases. J lost 0 bases, V lost 4 bases, and 7 bases had no gene match. Germline assignment: CDR1 MGHRA and CDR2 YSYEKL. The CDR3 has 18 residues. CDR3 residues: CASSPSGRVRGAKNIQYF. The CDR3 nucleotides are TGCGCCAGCAGCCCTAGCGGGAGGGTGAGAGGAGCCAAAAACATTCAGTACTTC.

The rearrangement uses TRBV5-1 and TRBJ1-2; D might be TRBD1 (5 bases). V was pared by 1 base and J by 7 bases, with 11 bases between. This CDR3 contains 13 residues. CDR1 SGHRS and CDR2 YFSETQ come from the germline V gene. Written as DNA, the CDR3 is TGCGCCAGCAGCTTGCGCCAGGGAGGTGGCTACACCTTC. Protein sequence: CASSLRQGGGYTF.

This chain connects TRBV19 to TRBJ1-1, with 10 bases aligning to TRBD1. The V segment lost 2 bases and the J segment 7 bases; nucleotides outside the gene matches: 10. The CDR3 is 16 amino acids. In germline, CDR1 is LNHDA, CDR2 SQIVND (reference sequence). The CDR3 DNA reads TGTGCCAGTAGTATATGGGACAGGGGTCATGACCATGAAGCTTTCTTT. It encodes CASSIWDRGHDHEAFF.

The chain has TRBV9 and TRBJ1-2; the match to TRBD1 covers 7 bases. Per germline, CDR1 SGDLS and CDR2 YYNGEE. The V and J ends lost 5 bases and 6 bases, in that order; junction bases with no gene match: 13. The CDR3 is 15 amino acids. The CDR3, as DNA: TGTGCCAGCAGTTTCGAGGGGGCGAGGGCAGATGGCTACACCTTC. This encodes CASSFEGARADGYTF.

The V call is TRBV4-1, the J call TRBJ1-5, with D hard to call. Deletions cut 0 bases from V and 0 bases from J, with 12 bases between. CDR1 is MGHRA, CDR2 YSYEKL, per germline. This CDR3 has 17 residues. The CDR3: CASSQDSSFYSNQPQHF. Here the CDR3 DNA reads TGCGCCAGCAGCCAAGATTCGAGCTTTTATAGCAATCAGCCCCAGCATTTT.

J is TRBJ2-3 and V is TRBV5-1; possible D gene TRBD2, 5 bases. CDR3 size: 15 residues. In germline, CDR1 is SGHRS, CDR2 YFSETQ. Deletions cut 2 bases from V and 0 bases from J, with 10 bases between. The CDR3 loop is CASSFGGPSTDTQYF. The CDR3 nucleotides are TGCGCCAGCAGCTTTGGCGGGCCTAGCACAGATACGCAGTATTTT.

The chain has TRBV7-2 and TRBJ2-7; perhaps TRBD1 as D (5 bases). V dropped 5 bases and J dropped 9 bases, with 23 bases sitting between them. The CDR3 consists of 15 residues. CDR1 and CDR2 from the germline V gene are SGHTA and FQGNSA. The CDR3 DNA sequence: TGTGCCAGCAGCCCTACCGTCGGACAAGGAATAAGGCAGTACTTC. Translating gives CASSPTVGQGIRQYF.

The V call is TRBV10-3, the J call TRBJ2-7, with 7 bases aligning to TRBD2. Trimming took 2 bases from V and 10 from J; bases not matched to a gene: 2. The CDR3 contains 11 residues. Germline CDR1 reads ENHRY; CDR2 reads SYGVKD. As DNA, the CDR3 is TGTGCCATCAGTGAGGGGAGGGGTCAGTACTTC. Its translation: CAISEGRGQYF.

Here the CDR3 reads CAGSTGESRSPLHF. Here the CDR3 DNA reads TGTGCCGGATCGACAGGGGAGAGTCGATCACCCCTCCACTTT. The chain links TRBV28 to TRBJ1-6, with TRBD1 identical over 8 bases. The V and J ends lost 11 bases and 10 bases, in that order; junction bases with no gene match: 13. Germline V CDR1 and CDR2: MDHEN, SYDVKM. CDR3 length: 14 residues. Variable domain in full (rest from reference TRBV28 and TRBJ1-6): DVKVTQSSRYLVKRTGEKVFLECVQDMDHENMFWYRQDPGLGLRLIYFSYDVKMKEKGDIPEGYSVSREKKERFSLILESASTNQTSMYLCAGSTGESRSPLHFGNGTRLTVT.

The rearrangement links TRBV30 to TRBJ1-5, with D perhaps matching TRBD1 (6 bases). V was trimmed by 1 base and J by 0 bases, leaving 13 bases between them. There are 16 residues in the CDR3. In germline, CDR1 is GTSNPN, CDR2 SVGIG (reference sequence). The CDR3 protein is CAWSAHRDYSNQPQHF. CDR3 nucleotide sequence: TGTGCCTGGAGTGCCCACAGGGACTATAGCAATCAGCCCCAGCATTTT.

The chain has TRBV29-1 and TRBJ1-1; D remains unclear. The ends were cut back, 7 bases at V and 9 bases at J, with 6 bases in the middle. The V gene's germline CDR1 is SQVTM and CDR2 ANQGSEA. The CDR3 length is 8 residues. Here the CDR3 DNA reads TGCAGCGGCGGTCAAGCTTTCTTT. Amino acid sequence: CSGGQAFF.

This chain connects TRBV28 to TRBJ1-5, with D maybe TRBD1 (5 bases). The CDR3 has 13 residues. Germline V CDR1 and CDR2: MDHEN, SYDVKM. Trimming removed 7 bases from V and 3 bases from J, with 10 bases in between. CDR3 nucleotides: TGTGCCAGCATAGGGGCGTCCAATCAGCCCCAGCATTTT. It translates to CASIGASNQPQHF.

The rearrangement links TRBV30 to TRBJ1-1, with D unclear. With 1 base removed from V and 6 bases from J, the gap between germline ends came to 9 bases. Germline V gives CDR1 GTSNPN, CDR2 SVGIG (reference sequence). CDR3 length equals 12 residues. The CDR3 here is CAWSARGSEAFF. The DNA of the CDR3 is TGTGCCTGGAGTGCTCGTGGCTCTGAAGCTTTCTTT.

The chain carries TRBV6-6 and TRBJ2-5; 8 bases are a match to TRBD2. The germline CDR1 and CDR2 sequences are MNHNY and SVGAGI (reference sequence). V dropped 11 bases and J dropped 1; count of bases not matched to a gene: 12. The CDR3 totals 15 residues. The CDR3 spells CAGRKAGGLQETQYF. In DNA, the CDR3 is TGTGCCGGTCGTAAGGCGGGAGGCCTCCAAGAGACCCAGTACTTC.